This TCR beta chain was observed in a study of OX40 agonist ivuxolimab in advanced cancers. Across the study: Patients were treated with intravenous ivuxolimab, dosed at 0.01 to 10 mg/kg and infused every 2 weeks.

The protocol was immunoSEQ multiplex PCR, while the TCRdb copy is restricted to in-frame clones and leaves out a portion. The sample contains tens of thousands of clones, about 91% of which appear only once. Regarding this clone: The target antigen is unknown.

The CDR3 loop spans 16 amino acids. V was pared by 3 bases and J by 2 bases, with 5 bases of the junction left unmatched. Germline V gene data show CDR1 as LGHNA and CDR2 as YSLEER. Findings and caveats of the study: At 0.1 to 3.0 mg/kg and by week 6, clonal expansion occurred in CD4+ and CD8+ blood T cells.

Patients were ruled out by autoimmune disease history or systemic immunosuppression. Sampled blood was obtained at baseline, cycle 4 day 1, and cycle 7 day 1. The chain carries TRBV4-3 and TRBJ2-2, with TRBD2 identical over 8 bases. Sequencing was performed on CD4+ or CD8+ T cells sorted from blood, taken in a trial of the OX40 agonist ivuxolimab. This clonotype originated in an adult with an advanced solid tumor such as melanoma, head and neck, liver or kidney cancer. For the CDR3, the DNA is TGCGCCAGCAGCCAGGTAGCGGGACCCAACACCGGGGAGCTGTTTTTT. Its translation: CASSQVAGPNTGELFF.